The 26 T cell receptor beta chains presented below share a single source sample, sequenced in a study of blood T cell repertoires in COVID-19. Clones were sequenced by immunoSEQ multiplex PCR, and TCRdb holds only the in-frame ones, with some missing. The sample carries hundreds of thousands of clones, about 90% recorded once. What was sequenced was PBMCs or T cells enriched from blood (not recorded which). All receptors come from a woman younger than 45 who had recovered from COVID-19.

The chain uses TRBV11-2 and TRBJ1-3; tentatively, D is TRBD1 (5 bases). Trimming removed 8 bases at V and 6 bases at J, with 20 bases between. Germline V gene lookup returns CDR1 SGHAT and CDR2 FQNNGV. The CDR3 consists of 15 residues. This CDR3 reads CASGWAQGIENTIYF. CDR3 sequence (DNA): TGTGCCAGCGGCTGGGCGCAGGGAATTGAAAACACCATATATTTT. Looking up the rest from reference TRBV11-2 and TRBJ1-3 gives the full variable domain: EAGVAQSPRYKIIEKRQSVAFWCNPISGHATLYWYQQILGQGPKLLIQFQNNGVVDDSQLPKDRFSAERLKGVDSTLKIQPAKLEDSAVYLCASGWAQGIENTIYFGEGSWLTVV.

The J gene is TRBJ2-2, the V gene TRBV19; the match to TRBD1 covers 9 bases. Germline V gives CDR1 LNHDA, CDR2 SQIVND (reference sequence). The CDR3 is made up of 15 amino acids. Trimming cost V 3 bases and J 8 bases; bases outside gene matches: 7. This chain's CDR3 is CASSILGQGRGELFF. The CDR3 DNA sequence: TGTGCCAGTAGTATCCTGGGACAGGGCAGGGGGGAGCTGTTTTTT.

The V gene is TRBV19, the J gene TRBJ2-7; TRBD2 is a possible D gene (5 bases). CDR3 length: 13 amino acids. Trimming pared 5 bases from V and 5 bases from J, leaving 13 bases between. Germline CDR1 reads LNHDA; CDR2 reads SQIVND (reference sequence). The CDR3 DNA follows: TGTGCCAGTAGTTCGGACGGAGGAAACGAGCAGTACTTC. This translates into CASSSDGGNEQYF.

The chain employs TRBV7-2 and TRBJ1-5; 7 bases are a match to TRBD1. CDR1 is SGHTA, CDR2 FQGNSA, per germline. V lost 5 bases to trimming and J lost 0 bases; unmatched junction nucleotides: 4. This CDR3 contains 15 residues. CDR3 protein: CASSEGDSSNQPQHF. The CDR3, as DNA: TGTGCCAGCAGCGAGGGGGACAGTAGCAATCAGCCCCAGCATTTT.

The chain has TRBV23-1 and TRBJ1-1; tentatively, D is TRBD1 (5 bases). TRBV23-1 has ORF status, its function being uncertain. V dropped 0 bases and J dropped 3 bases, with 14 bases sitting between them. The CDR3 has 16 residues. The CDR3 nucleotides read TGCGCCAGCAGTCAATCGATTGCTCCGGGGGACACTGAAGCTTTCTTT. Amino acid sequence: CASSQSIAPGDTEAFF.

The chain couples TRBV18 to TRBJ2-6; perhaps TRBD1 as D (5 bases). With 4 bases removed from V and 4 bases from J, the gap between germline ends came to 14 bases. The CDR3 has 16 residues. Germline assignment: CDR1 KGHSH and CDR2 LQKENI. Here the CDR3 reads CASSRGPGNGANVLTF. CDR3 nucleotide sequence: TGTGCCAGCTCACGAGGACCAGGGAACGGGGCCAACGTCCTGACTTTC.

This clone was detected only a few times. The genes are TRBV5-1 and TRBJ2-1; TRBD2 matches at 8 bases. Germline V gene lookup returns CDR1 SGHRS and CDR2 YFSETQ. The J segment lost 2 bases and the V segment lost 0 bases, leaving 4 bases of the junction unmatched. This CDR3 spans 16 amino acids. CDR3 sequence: CASSLVFGRAYNEQFF. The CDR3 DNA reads TGCGCCAGCAGCTTGGTGTTCGGGAGGGCCTACAATGAGCAGTTCTTC.

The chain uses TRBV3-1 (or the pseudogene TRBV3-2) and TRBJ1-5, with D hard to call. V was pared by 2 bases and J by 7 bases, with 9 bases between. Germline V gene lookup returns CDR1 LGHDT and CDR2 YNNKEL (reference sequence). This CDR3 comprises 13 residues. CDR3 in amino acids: CASSQRLGQPQHF. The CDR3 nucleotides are TGTGCCAGCAGCCAACGACTAGGACAGCCCCAGCATTTT.

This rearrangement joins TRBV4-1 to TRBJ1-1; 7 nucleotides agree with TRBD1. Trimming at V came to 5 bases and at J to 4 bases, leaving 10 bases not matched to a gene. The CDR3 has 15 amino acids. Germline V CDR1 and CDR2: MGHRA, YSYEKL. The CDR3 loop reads CASSSTGKGITEAFF. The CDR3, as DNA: TGCGCCAGCAGCTCGACAGGGAAAGGTATCACTGAAGCTTTCTTT.

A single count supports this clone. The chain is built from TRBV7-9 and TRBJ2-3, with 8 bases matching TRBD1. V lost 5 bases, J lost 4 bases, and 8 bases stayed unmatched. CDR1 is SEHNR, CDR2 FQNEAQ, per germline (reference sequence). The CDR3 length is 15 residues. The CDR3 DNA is TGTGCCAGCAGCGGGTCGGACAGGGTCTCAGATACGCAGTATTTT. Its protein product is CASSGSDRVSDTQYF.

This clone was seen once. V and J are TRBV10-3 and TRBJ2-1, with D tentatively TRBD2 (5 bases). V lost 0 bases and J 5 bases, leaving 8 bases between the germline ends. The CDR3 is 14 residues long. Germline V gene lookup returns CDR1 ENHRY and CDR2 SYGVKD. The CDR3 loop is CAISESTGNNEQFF. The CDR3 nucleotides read TGTGCCATCAGTGAGTCGACCGGGAACAATGAGCAGTTCTTC.

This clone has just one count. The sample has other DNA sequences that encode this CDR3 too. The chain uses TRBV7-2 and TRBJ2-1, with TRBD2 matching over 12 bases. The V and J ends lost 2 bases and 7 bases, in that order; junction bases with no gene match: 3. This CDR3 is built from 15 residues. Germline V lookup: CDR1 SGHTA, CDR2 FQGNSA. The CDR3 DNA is TGTGCCAGCAGCTTAACTAGCGGGGGGCTTAATGAGCAGTTCTTC. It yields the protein CASSLTSGGLNEQFF.

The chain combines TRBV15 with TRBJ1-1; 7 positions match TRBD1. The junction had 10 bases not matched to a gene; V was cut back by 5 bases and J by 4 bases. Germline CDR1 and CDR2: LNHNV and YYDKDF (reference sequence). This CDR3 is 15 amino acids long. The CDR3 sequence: CATSEDRALATEAFF. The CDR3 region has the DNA TGTGCCACCAGCGAAGACAGGGCTTTGGCCACTGAAGCTTTCTTT. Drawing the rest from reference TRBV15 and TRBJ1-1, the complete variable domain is DAMVIQNPRYQVTQFGKPVTLSCSQTLNHNVMYWYQQKSSQAPKLLFHYYDKDFNNEADTPDNFQSRRPNTSFCFLDIRSPGLGDTAMYLCATSEDRALATEAFFGQGTRLTVV.

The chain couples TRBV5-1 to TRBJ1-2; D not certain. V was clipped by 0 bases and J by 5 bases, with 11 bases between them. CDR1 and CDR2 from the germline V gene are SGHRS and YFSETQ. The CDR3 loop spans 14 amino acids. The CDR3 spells CASSLETSTYGYTF. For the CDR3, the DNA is TGCGCCAGCAGCTTGGAAACATCGACTTATGGCTACACCTTC.

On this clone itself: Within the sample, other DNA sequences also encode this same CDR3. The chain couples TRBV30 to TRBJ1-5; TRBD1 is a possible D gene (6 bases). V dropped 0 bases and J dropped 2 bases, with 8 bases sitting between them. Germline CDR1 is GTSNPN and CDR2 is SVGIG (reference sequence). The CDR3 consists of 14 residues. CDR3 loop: CAWSVQGGNQPQHF. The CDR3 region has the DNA TGTGCCTGGAGTGTACAGGGAGGCAATCAGCCCCAGCATTTT.

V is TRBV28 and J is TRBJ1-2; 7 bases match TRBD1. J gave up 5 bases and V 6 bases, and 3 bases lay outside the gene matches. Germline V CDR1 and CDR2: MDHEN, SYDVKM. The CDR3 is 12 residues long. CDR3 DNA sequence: TGTGCCAGCAGCGCGGACAGGTATGGCTACACCTTC. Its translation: CASSADRYGYTF.

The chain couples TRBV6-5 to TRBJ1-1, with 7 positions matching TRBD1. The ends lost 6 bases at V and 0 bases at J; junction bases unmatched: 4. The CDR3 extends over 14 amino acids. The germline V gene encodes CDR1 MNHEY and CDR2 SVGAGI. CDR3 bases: TGTGCCAGCAGGCCCGGACAGGTGAACACTGAAGCTTTCTTT. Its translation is CASRPGQVNTEAFF.

DNA for the CDR3: TGTGCCAGCAGCTACATACTAGCGGGAGACTACAATGAGCAGTTCTTC. It translates to CASSYILAGDYNEQFF. This chain links TRBV5-4 with TRBJ2-1, with TRBD2 identical over 11 bases. The CDR3 consists of 16 residues. V shed 3 bases, J shed 3 bases, and the junction held 5 bases outside the gene matches. Per germline, CDR1 SGHNT and CDR2 YYREEE (reference sequence).

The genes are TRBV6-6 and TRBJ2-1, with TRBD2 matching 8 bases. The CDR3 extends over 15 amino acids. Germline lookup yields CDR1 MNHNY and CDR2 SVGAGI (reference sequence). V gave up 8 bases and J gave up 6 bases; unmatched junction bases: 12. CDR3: CASRDGGVFFNEQFF. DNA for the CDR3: TGTGCCAGCCGGGACGGGGGGGTTTTTTTCAATGAGCAGTTCTTC.

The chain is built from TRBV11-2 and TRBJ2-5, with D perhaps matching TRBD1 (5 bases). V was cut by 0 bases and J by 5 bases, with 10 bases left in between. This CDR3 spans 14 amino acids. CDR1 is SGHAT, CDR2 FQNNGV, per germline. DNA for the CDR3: TGTGCCAGCAGCTTAGAATGGGGCAGGGAGACCCAGTACTTC. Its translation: CASSLEWGRETQYF.

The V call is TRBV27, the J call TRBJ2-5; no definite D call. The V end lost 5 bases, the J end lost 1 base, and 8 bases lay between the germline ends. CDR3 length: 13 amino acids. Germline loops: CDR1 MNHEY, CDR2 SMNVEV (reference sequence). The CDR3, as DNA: TGTGCCAGCAGTCCCCTGTCCCAAGAGACCCAGTACTTC. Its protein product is CASSPLSQETQYF.

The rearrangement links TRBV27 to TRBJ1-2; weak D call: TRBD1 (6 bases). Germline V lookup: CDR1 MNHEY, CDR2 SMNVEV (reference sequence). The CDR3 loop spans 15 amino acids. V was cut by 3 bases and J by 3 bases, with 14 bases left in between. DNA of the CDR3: TGTGCCAGCAGTTTGAGGACAGATTACCACTATGGCTACACCTTC. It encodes CASSLRTDYHYGYTF.

For the CDR3, the DNA is TGTGCCAGTAGTGGGACCGGGACTAGCGGATCCTACGAGCAGTACTTC. This encodes CASSGTGTSGSYEQYF. The J gene is TRBJ2-7, the V gene TRBV19, with TRBD2 matching over 11 bases. Germline CDR1 and CDR2: LNHDA and SQIVND (reference sequence). This CDR3 has 16 residues. The trim removed 5 bases at V and 1 base at J, leaving 7 bases unmatched. Full variable domain (outside the CDR3, taken from reference TRBV19 and TRBJ2-7): DGGITQSPKYLFRKEGQNVTLSCEQNLNHDAMYWYRQDPGQGLRLIYYSQIVNDFQKGDIAEGYSVSREKKESFPLTVTSAQKNPTAFYLCASSGTGTSGSYEQYFGPGTRLTVT.

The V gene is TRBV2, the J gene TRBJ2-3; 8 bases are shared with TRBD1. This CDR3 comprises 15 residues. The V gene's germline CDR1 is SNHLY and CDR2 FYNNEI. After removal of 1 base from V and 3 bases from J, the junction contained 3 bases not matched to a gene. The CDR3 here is CASSEGTGLTDTQYF. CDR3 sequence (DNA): TGTGCCAGCAGTGAAGGGACAGGGCTGACAGATACGCAGTATTTT. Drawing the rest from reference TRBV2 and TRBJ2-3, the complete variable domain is EPEVTQTPSHQVTQMGQEVILRCVPISNHLYFYWYRQILGQKVEFLVSFYNNEISEKSEIFDDQFSVERPDGSNFTLKIRSTKLEDSAMYFCASSEGTGLTDTQYFGPGTRLTVL.

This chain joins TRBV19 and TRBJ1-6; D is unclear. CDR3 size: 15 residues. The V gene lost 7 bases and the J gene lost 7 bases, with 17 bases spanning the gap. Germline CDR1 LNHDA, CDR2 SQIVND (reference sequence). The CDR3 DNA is TGTGCCAGTACTCAACTCCCGGGTCGAAATTCACCCCTCCACTTT. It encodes CASTQLPGRNSPLHF.

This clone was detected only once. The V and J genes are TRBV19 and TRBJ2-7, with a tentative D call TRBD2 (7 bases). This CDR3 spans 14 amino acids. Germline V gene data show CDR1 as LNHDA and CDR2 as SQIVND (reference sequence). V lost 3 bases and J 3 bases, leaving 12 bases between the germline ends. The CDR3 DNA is TGTGCCAGTAGTATCCAGGGGAGGGACTACGAGCAGTACTTC. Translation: CASSIQGRDYEQYF.